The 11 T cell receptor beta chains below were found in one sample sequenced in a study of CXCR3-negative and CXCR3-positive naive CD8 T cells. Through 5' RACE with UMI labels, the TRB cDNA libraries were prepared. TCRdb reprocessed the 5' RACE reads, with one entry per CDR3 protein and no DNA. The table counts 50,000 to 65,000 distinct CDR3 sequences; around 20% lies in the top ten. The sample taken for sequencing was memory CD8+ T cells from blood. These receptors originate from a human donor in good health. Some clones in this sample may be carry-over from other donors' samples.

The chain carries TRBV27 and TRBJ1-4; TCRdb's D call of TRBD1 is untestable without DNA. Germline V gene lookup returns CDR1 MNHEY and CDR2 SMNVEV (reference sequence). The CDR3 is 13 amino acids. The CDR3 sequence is CASSGQGGEKLFF.

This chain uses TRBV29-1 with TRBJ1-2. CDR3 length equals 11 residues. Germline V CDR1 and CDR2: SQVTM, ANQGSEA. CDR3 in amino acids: CSVVGEDGYTF.

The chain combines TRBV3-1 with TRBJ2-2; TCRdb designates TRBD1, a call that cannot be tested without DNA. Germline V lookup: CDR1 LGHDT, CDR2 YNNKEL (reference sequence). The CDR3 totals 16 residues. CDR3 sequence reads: CASSQDWRTPDRELFF.

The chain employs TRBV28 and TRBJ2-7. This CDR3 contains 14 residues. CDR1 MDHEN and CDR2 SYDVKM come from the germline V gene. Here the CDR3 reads CASSASGTSYEQYF.

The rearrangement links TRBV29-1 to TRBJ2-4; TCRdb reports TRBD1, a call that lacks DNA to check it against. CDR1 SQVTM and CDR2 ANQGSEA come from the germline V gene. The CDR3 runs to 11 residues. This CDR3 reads CSIMRDNIQYF.

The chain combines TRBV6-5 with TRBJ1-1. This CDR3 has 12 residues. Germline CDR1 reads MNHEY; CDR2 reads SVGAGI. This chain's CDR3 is CTSSSDGPEAFF.

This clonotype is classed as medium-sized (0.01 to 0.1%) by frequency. CDR3 residues: CASSDQDDTDTQYF. This chain uses TRBV6-4 with TRBJ2-3. Germline CDR1 and CDR2: MRHNA and SNTAGT. The CDR3 sequence is 14 residues long.

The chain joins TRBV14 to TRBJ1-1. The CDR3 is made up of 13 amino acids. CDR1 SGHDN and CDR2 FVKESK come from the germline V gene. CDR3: CASRGAGSTEAFF.

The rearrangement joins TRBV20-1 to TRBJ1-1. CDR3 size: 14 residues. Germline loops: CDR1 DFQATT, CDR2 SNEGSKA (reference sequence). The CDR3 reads CSARVGDRNTEAFF.

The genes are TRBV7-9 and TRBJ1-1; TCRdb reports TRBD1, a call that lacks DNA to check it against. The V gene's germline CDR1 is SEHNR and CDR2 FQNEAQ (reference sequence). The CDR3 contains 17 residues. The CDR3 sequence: CASSSWTGRRTNTEAFF.

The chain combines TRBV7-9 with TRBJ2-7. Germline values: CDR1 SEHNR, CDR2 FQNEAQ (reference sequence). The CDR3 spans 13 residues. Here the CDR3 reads CASSSGPYYEQYF.